The 5 T cell receptor beta chains reported below all come from one sample, sequenced in a study of blood T cells in healthy people across ages. With a J-beta primer mix and a sample-barcoded 5' primer, a second PCR ran about 7 to 12 cycles. TCRdb re-called the 5' RACE reads through MiXCR, storing one row per CDR3 protein. Of about 730,000 distinct CDR3 sequences listed, roughly 47% are singletons. Sequences were obtained from blood. Source of these receptors: a woman aged 60-70 years in good health.

This clonotype appeared many times. The J gene is TRBJ2-3, the V gene TRBV7-2, with TRBD2 identical over 8 bases. Germline CDR1 SGHTA, CDR2 FQGNSA. This CDR3 has 15 amino acids. V shed 6 bases and J 0 bases; nucleotides not matched to a gene: 5. The CDR3 nucleotides are TGTGCCAGCAGACCAAGACTAGCGAGCACAGATACGCAGTATTTT. The encoded protein is CASRPRLASTDTQYF.

The CDR3 coding sequence is TGTGCCAGCAGCCGTAGCTCCGGGACAGGGTCCAATCAGCCCCAGCATTTT. Its translation: CASSRSSGTGSNQPQHF. This rearrangement joins TRBV3-1 to TRBJ1-5, with 9 positions matching TRBD1. In germline, CDR1 is LGHDT, CDR2 YNNKEL (reference sequence). This CDR3 has 17 residues. J gave up 3 bases and V 4 bases, and 10 bases lay outside the gene matches.

This chain uses TRBV28 with TRBJ2-4, with a possible D match to TRBD1 (6 bases). This CDR3 has 17 residues. Germline V gene sequence: CDR1 MDHEN, CDR2 SYDVKM. V was shortened by 10 bases and J by 0 bases, with 22 bases between the two germline ends. DNA for the CDR3: TGTGCCACCCAAATACAGGGAAGAGGGCTAGCCAAAAACATTCAGTACTTC. This codes for CATQIQGRGLAKNIQYF.

Points on this clonotype: A junction end diverges from the germline sequence, so it may reflect a read error. The chain links TRBV20-1 to TRBJ2-1, with 10 positions matching TRBD1. The germline gives CDR1 DFQATT, CDR2 SNEGSKA (reference sequence). This CDR3 has 18 residues. The CDR3 DNA follows: TGCAGTGCTCAAAGCTTAGGTGGGGGACAGGGGTCCTACAATGGGCAGTTCTTC. Its translation is CSAQSLGGGQGSYNGQFF.

This clonotype has more than one count but fewer than ten. The chain carries TRBV7-3 and TRBJ2-1; TRBD1 aligns across 7 bases. CDR1 is SGHTA and CDR2 is FQGTGA in the germline V gene. After removal of 6 bases from V and 0 bases from J, the junction contained 2 bases not matched to a gene. The CDR3 consists of 14 residues. The CDR3 bases are TGTGCCAGCAGGACAGGGACCTCCTACAATGAGCAGTTCTTC. Protein product: CASRTGTSYNEQFF.